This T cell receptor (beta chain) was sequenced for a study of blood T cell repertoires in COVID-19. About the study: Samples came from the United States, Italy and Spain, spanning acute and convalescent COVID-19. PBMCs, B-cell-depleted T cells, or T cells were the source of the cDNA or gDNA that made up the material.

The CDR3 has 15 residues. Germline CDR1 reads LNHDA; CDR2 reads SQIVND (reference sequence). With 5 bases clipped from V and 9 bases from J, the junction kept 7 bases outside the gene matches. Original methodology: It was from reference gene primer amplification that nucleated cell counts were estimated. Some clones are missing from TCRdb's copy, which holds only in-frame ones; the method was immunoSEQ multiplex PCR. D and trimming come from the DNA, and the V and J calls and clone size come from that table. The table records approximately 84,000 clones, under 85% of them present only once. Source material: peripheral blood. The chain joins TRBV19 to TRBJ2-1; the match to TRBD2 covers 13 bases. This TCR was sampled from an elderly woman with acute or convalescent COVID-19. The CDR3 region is CASSATSGRAGEQFF. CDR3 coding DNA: TGTGCCAGTAGTGCCACTAGCGGGAGGGCCGGTGAGCAGTTCTTC.